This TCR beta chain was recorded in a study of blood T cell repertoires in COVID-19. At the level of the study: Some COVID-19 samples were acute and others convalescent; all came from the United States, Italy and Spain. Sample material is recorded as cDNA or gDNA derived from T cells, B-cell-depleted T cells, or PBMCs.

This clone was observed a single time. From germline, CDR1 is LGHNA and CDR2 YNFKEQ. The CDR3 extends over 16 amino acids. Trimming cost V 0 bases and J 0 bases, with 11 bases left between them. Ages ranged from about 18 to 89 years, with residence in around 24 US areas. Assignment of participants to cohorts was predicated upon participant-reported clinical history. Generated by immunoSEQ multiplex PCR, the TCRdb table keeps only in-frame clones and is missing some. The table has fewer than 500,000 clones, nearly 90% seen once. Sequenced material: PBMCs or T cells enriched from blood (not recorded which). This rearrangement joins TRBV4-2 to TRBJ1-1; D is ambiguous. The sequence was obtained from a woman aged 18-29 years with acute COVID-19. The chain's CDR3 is CASSQDLWAMNTEAFF. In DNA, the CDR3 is TGTGCCAGCAGCCAAGATCTGTGGGCCATGAACACTGAAGCTTTCTTT.